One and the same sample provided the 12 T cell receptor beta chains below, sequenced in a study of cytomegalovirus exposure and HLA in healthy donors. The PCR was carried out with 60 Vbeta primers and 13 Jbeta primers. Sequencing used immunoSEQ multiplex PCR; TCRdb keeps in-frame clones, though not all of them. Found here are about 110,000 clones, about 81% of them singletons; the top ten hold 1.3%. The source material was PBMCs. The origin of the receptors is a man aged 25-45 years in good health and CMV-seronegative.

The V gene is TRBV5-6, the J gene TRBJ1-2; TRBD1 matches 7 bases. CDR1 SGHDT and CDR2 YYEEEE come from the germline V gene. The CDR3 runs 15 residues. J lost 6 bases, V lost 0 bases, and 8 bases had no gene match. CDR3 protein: CASSLVGRGYDGYTF. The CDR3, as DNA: TGTGCCAGCAGCTTGGTTGGCAGGGGGTATGATGGCTACACCTTC.

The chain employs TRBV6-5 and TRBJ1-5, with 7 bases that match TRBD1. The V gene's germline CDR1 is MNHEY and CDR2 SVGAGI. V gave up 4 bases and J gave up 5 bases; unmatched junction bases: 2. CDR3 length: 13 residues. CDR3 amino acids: CASSSDRDQPQHF. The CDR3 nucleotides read TGTGCCAGCAGTTCTGACAGGGATCAGCCCCAGCATTTT.

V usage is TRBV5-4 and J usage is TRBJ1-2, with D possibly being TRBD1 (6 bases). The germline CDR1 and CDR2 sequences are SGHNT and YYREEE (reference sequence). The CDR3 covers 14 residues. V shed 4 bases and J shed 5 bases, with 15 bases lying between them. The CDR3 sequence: CASSTEGGPYGYTF. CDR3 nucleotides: TGTGCCAGCAGCACGGAGGGGGGGCCGTATGGCTACACCTTC.

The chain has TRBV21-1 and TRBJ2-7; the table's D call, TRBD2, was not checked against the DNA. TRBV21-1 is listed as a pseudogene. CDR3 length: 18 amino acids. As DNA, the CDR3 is TGTGCCAGCAGCAGAGGACCTGTGAGCGGGGGTTCATGCTACGAGCAGTACTTC. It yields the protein CASSRGPVSGGSCYEQYF.

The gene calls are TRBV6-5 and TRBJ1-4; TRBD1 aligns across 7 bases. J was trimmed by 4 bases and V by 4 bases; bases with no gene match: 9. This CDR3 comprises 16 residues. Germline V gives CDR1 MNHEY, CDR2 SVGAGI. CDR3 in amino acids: CASSSTGVDSNEKLFF. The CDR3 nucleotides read TGTGCCAGCAGTTCTACAGGGGTTGATAGTAATGAAAAACTGTTTTTT.

The CDR3 sequence: CSVTSGYRVNGYTF. As DNA, the CDR3 is TGCAGCGTTACCTCCGGTTACAGGGTAAATGGCTACACCTTC. The V call is TRBV29-1, the J call TRBJ1-2, with D perhaps matching TRBD1 (6 bases). V was trimmed by 5 bases and J by 6 bases, leaving 19 bases between them. This CDR3 contains 14 residues. Germline CDR1 and CDR2: SQVTM and ANQGSEA.

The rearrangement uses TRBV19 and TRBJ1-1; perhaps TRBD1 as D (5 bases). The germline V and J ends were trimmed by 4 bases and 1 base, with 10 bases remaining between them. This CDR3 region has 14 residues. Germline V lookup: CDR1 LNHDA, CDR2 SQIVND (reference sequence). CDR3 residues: CASSRGGKNTEAFF. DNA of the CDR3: TGTGCCAGTAGTAGGGGGGGTAAGAACACTGAAGCTTTCTTT.

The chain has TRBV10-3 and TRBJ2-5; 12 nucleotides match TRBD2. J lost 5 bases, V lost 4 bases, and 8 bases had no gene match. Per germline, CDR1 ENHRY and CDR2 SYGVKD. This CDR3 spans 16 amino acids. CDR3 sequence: CAISGTSGDLMETQYF. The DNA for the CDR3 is TGTGCCATCAGTGGGACTAGCGGGGATCTTATGGAGACCCAGTACTTC.

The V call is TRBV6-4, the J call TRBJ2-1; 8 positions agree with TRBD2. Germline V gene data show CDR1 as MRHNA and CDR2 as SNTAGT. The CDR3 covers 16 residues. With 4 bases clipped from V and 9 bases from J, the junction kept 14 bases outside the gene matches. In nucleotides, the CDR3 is TGTGCCAGCAGTGTGGTGGCCGGGAGGGCCAGGGGTGAGCAGTTCTTC. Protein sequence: CASSVVAGRARGEQFF.

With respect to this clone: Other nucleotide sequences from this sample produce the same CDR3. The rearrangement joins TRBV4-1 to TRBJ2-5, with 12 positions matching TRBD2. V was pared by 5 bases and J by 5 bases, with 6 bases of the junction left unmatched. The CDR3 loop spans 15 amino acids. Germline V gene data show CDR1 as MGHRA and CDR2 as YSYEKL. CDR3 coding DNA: TGCGCCAGCAGCAAGACTAGCGGGGGCCAGGAGACCCAGTACTTC. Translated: CASSKTSGGQETQYF.

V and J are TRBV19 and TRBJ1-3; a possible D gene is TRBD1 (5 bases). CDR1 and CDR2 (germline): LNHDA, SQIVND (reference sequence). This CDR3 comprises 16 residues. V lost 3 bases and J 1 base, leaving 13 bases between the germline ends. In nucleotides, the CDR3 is TGTGCCAGTAGTATTGGTGGGACTCGTTCTGGAAACACCATATATTTT. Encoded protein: CASSIGGTRSGNTIYF.

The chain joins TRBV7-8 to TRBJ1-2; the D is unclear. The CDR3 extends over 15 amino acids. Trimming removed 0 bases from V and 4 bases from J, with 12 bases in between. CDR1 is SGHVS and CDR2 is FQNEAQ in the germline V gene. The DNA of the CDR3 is TGTGCCAGCAGCTTAGCGAGGGCAATGAGCTATGGCTACACCTTC. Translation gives CASSLARAMSYGYTF.